This T cell receptor beta chain emerged from a study of Graves' ophthalmopathy and Graves' hyperthyroidism. Broader study findings: Blood contained most expanded thyroid clonotypes exceeding 0.001 frequency.

This clonotype was recorded many times. Its antigen is as yet unknown. The CDR3 loop spans 13 amino acids. V was cut by 2 bases and J by 10 bases, with 9 bases left in between. Amplified TCR beta CDR3 regions were obtained using RNA transcripts as template. The first-round RT-PCR employed HTBI primers together with the Qiagen OneStep RT-PCR kit. A multiplex PCR was then performed as the second round. In TCRdb, the multiplex PCR reads were re-called with MiXCR into one record per CDR3 protein. The sample holds about 480,000 distinct CDR3 sequences, 13% to 15% seen once. The chain couples TRBV12-3 or TRBV12-4 to TRBJ1-6, with unresolved D. This clonotype was sampled from a woman aged 25 to 39 with Graves' ophthalmopathy. Sequenced sample: blood. Written as DNA, the CDR3 is TGTGCCAGCAGTTTAACTCCACCCTCACCCCTCCACTTT. Translating it yields CASSLTPPSPLHF.